These 30 T cell receptor beta chains were all obtained from the same sample, sequenced in a study of PD-1 blockade in classical Hodgkin lymphoma. Time point specified: cycle 4 day 1 (C4D1), after more than five weeks of nivolumab. Brentuximab vedotin exposure varied, and every patient relapsed after autologous stem cell transplantation. Researchers report purifying CD4+ T cells from thawed PBMCs by magnetic negative selection. Assay used: immunoSEQ multiplex PCR; TCRdb lists only in-frame clones, some missing. Here the sample spans roughly 32,000 clones, more than 85% being singletons. The specimen was CD4+ T cells from blood, collected before the fourth cycle of nivolumab. These receptors were taken from a human donor with classical Hodgkin lymphoma.

The CDR3 sequence is CASRLENIQYF. CDR3 sequence (DNA): TGCGCCAGCAGGCTAGAAAACATTCAGTACTTC. The chain links TRBV10-2 to TRBJ2-4, with D unclear. CDR3 length: 11 residues. In germline, CDR1 is WSHSY, CDR2 SAAADI. The ends were cut back, 6 bases at V and 5 bases at J, with 5 bases in the middle.

V gene TRBV19 combines with J gene TRBJ2-7, with D maybe TRBD1 (6 bases). Germline V CDR1 and CDR2: LNHDA, SQIVND (reference sequence). V shed 5 bases and J shed 3 bases, with 23 bases lying between them. The CDR3 covers 17 residues. The CDR3 loop is CASSLEGTPTKIYEQYF. The CDR3 nucleotides read TGTGCCAGTAGTCTCGAAGGGACACCAACCAAGATCTACGAGCAGTACTTC. The full variable domain, with the rest looked up from reference TRBV19 and TRBJ2-7, is DGGITQSPKYLFRKEGQNVTLSCEQNLNHDAMYWYRQDPGQGLRLIYYSQIVNDFQKGDIAEGYSVSREKKESFPLTVTSAQKNPTAFYLCASSLEGTPTKIYEQYFGPGTRLTVT.

The chain couples TRBV2 to TRBJ1-4; D gene ambiguous. V was clipped by 10 bases and J by 7 bases, with 19 bases between them. This CDR3 has 14 residues. CDR1 and CDR2 from the germline V gene are SNHLY and FYNNEI. The DNA for the CDR3 is TGTGCCACTAAAGGAAGGGAGGGAAGTGAAAAACTGTTTTTT. The encoded protein is CATKGREGSEKLFF.

CDR3 nucleotide sequence: TGCAGCGTTCGGAAAGGGACAGGGGAGACCCAGTACTTC. Residues: CSVRKGTGETQYF. The chain links TRBV29-1 to TRBJ2-5; 9 bases fit TRBD1. CDR3 length: 13 amino acids. Losses at the gene ends were 5 bases for V and 5 bases for J; bases not matched to a gene: 6. Germline CDR1 is SQVTM and CDR2 is ANQGSEA.

The chain joins TRBV7-3 to TRBJ2-7; no reliable D call. The CDR3 is 15 amino acids. V was pared by 2 bases and J by 0 bases, with 11 bases between. Germline assignment: CDR1 SGHTA and CDR2 FQGTGA. The CDR3 bases are TGTGCCAGCAGCTTATACGCCAGAAGCTCCTACGAGCAGTACTTC. This sequence encodes CASSLYARSSYEQYF.

V usage is TRBV12-5 and J usage is TRBJ1-3, with TRBD1 identical over 10 bases. V lost 0 bases to trimming and J lost 2 bases; unmatched junction nucleotides: 7. The CDR3 is 18 amino acids. Germline assignment: CDR1 LGHNT and CDR2 FRNRAP. The CDR3 sequence: CASGLVLGQGEPGNTIYF. As DNA, the CDR3 is TGTGCTAGTGGTTTGGTACTAGGACAGGGGGAACCTGGAAACACCATATATTTT.

The V gene is TRBV9, the J gene TRBJ1-2; D uncertain. The V and J ends lost 0 bases and 8 bases respectively, with 8 bases between them. This CDR3 region has 12 residues. Germline assignment: CDR1 SGDLS and CDR2 YYNGEE. The CDR3 is CASSVVFGGYTF. DNA of the CDR3: TGTGCCAGCAGCGTAGTCTTCGGAGGCTACACCTTC. Looking up the rest from reference TRBV9 and TRBJ1-2 gives the full variable domain: DSGVTQTPKHLITATGQRVTLRCSPRSGDLSVYWYQQSLDQGLQFLIQYYNGEERAKGNILERFSAQQFPDLHSELNLSSLELGDSALYFCASSVVFGGYTFGSGTRLTVV.

The CDR3 sequence is CASSLELGAGELFF. The DNA of the CDR3 is TGTGCCAGCAGCTTAGAGCTAGGAGCCGGGGAGCTGTTTTTT. V and J are TRBV11-2 and TRBJ2-2; D not certain. V was pared by 0 bases and J by 6 bases, with 8 bases between. Looked up from germline, CDR1 is SGHAT and CDR2 is FQNNGV. There are 14 residues in the CDR3.

The rearrangement links TRBV11-2 to TRBJ2-7; either TRBD1 or TRBD2 may supply D (7 bases each). CDR3 length: 16 residues. Trimming took off 1 base at V and 2 bases at J, with 15 bases between the two ends. CDR1 and CDR2 (germline): SGHAT, FQNNGV. CDR3 sequence reads: CASSLVGGDRPYEQYF. The CDR3 region has the DNA TGTGCCAGCAGCTTAGTAGGGGGGGACAGACCCTACGAGCAGTACTTC.

This clone turned up a few times. The chain recombines TRBV30 with TRBJ1-1, with D maybe TRBD1 (6 bases). Germline loops: CDR1 GTSNPN, CDR2 SVGIG (reference sequence). This CDR3 is 13 amino acids long. V gave up 3 bases and J gave up 3 bases, with 11 bases separating them. The CDR3 region has the DNA TGTGCCTGGAGCGTTGCAGGGGACACTGAAGCTTTCTTT. As protein: CAWSVAGDTEAFF.

The chain is built from TRBV7-9 and TRBJ2-1, with TRBD1 as a possible D gene (6 bases). Germline CDR1 SEHNR, CDR2 FQNEAQ (reference sequence). There are 14 residues in the CDR3. Trimming removed 5 bases at V and 1 base at J, with 9 bases between. The CDR3 reads CASSGTRSYNEQFF. The DNA of the CDR3 is TGTGCCAGCAGCGGGACAAGGTCCTACAATGAGCAGTTCTTC.

A few counts support this clone. V is TRBV19 and J is TRBJ1-2; 8 bases are a match to TRBD1. Germline CDR1 is LNHDA and CDR2 is SQIVND (reference sequence). CDR3 length equals 14 residues. Trimming at V came to 3 bases and at J to 5 bases, leaving 5 bases not matched to a gene. CDR3 in amino acids: CASSMGDRSYGYTF. In DNA form, the CDR3 reads TGTGCCAGTAGTATGGGGGACAGGTCATATGGCTACACCTTC.

The gene calls are TRBV2 and TRBJ2-3, with unresolved D. The CDR3 totals 16 residues. Germline V gene sequence: CDR1 SNHLY, CDR2 FYNNEI. The V and J ends lost 3 bases and 3 bases respectively, with 16 bases between them. Here the CDR3 DNA reads TGTGCCAGCAGTGAGGCATCTCCCGAAGGGACAGATACGCAGTATTTT. It yields the protein CASSEASPEGTDTQYF.

The CDR3 reads CASSSQAGGSYEQYF. CDR3 bases: TGTGCCAGTAGTTCTCAAGCGGGAGGGAGCTACGAGCAGTACTTC. V is TRBV19 and J is TRBJ2-7, with 10 bases identical to TRBD2. The CDR3 has 15 amino acids. Germline loops: CDR1 LNHDA, CDR2 SQIVND (reference sequence). V was pared by 5 bases and J by 3 bases, with 7 bases of the junction left unmatched. Drawing the rest from reference TRBV19 and TRBJ2-7, the complete variable domain is DGGITQSPKYLFRKEGQNVTLSCEQNLNHDAMYWYRQDPGQGLRLIYYSQIVNDFQKGDIAEGYSVSREKKESFPLTVTSAQKNPTAFYLCASSSQAGGSYEQYFGPGTRLTVT.

This chain joins TRBV2 and TRBJ1-1, with D maybe TRBD1 (6 bases). The germline CDR1 and CDR2 sequences are SNHLY and FYNNEI. The CDR3 loop spans 13 amino acids. Trimming cost V 9 bases and J 1 base, with 12 bases left between them. Here the CDR3 DNA reads TGTGCCAGGTGGGCAGGGGCGAACACTGAAGCTTTCTTT. This codes for CARWAGANTEAFF.

This sequence joins TRBV7-9 and TRBJ2-7; TRBD1 agrees at 7 bases. Germline V gene lookup returns CDR1 SEHNR and CDR2 FQNEAQ (reference sequence). After removal of 0 bases from V and 3 bases from J, the junction contained 5 bases not matched to a gene. The CDR3 is 15 residues long. This CDR3 reads CASSLASGQNYEQYF. The CDR3 DNA sequence: TGTGCCAGCAGCTTAGCATCGGGACAGAACTACGAGCAGTACTTC.

This clone was detected only once. The V and J genes are TRBV5-1 and TRBJ2-2; TRBD2 matches 7 bases. The germline V gene has CDR1 SGHRS and CDR2 YFSETQ. The length of the CDR3 is 16 residues. V was clipped by 2 bases and J by 2 bases; unmatched bases: 6. The CDR3 DNA reads as TGCGCCAGCAGCTTCGGGCTAGCGGTTAACACCGGGGAGCTGTTTTTT. Its protein is CASSFGLAVNTGELFF.

The V call is TRBV14, the J call TRBJ2-3, with 11 bases aligning to TRBD2. The CDR3 runs to 17 residues. Germline trimming cut 4 bases from V and 4 bases from J; bases unmatched to any gene: 10. The V gene's germline CDR1 is SGHDN and CDR2 FVKESK. The CDR3 nucleotides read TGTGCCAGCAGCCCCGACCAAAGACTAGCGGGGCCAGATACGCAGTATTTT. It yields the protein CASSPDQRLAGPDTQYF.

With respect to this clone: Its ends do not fully match the called genes, so a read error is possible. The genes are TRBV10-3 and TRBJ1-4, with D possibly matching TRBD1 (5 bases). This CDR3 has 14 amino acids. The germline CDR1 and CDR2 sequences are ENHRY and SYGVKD. DNA of the CDR3: TGTGCCATCAGTGAATTCCTGGGGGAGGGACCTTACATTTTT. It translates to CAISEFLGEGPYIF.

This clone was seen once. V gene TRBV28 combines with J gene TRBJ2-7, with D possibly TRBD2 on 5 matching bases. V gave up 5 bases and J gave up 1 base, with 15 bases separating them. Germline loops: CDR1 MDHEN, CDR2 SYDVKM. The CDR3 length is 15 residues. The CDR3, as DNA: TGTGCCAGCAGTCGACCGGGAAGAGGGTCCTACGAGCAGTACTTC. This gives the protein CASSRPGRGSYEQYF.

This sequence joins TRBV28 and TRBJ2-1; 7 nucleotides line up with TRBD1. Germline-derived CDR1 and CDR2 are MDHEN and SYDVKM. This CDR3 has 14 residues. V lost 7 bases and J lost 11; bases outside the gene matches: 14. CDR3 bases: TGTGCCAGCAAATCCGACCGACAGGGTAGGAAGCAGTTCTTC. It specifies CASKSDRQGRKQFF.

The chain is built from TRBV10-2 and TRBJ2-5; D is ambiguous. V lost 2 bases and J lost 1, with 14 bases in between. Germline CDR1 reads WSHSY; CDR2 reads SAAADI. This CDR3 comprises 16 residues. The CDR3 reads CASSETHKSPQETQYF. In DNA form, the CDR3 reads TGCGCCAGCAGTGAGACGCATAAGTCCCCCCAAGAGACCCAGTACTTC.

The chain is built from TRBV5-1 and TRBJ2-7; D is perhaps TRBD1 or TRBD2 (5 bases each). The ends were cut back, 0 bases at V and 3 bases at J, with 10 bases in the middle. Germline CDR1 is SGHRS and CDR2 is YFSETQ. The CDR3 is made up of 14 amino acids. The CDR3 bases are TGCGCCAGCAGCTTGGCCGGGACCAACTACGAGCAGTACTTC. Translation gives CASSLAGTNYEQYF.

V is TRBV14 and J is TRBJ2-2, with TRBD1 as a possible D gene (5 bases). This CDR3 is built from 14 residues. Germline CDR1 reads SGHDN; CDR2 reads FVKESK. The V end was cut by 2 bases, the J end by 6 bases, with 10 bases between. The CDR3 bases are TGTGCCAGCAGCCAATTACAGGTGGCCGGGGAGCTGTTTTTT. Translating gives CASSQLQVAGELFF.

V is TRBV27 and J is TRBJ2-7; D is possibly TRBD1 (6 bases). The V and J ends lost 9 bases and 1 base respectively, with 25 bases between them. Germline CDR1 MNHEY, CDR2 SMNVEV (reference sequence). The CDR3 consists of 17 residues. DNA for the CDR3: TGTGCCAGTAACCCACTCGCGGACCAGGGGTCTTCCTACGAGCAGTACTTC. It is translated as CASNPLADQGSSYEQYF.

The chain joins TRBV6-6 to TRBJ2-5; 8 bases match TRBD2. Germline-derived CDR1 and CDR2 are MNHNY and SVGAGI (reference sequence). V dropped 6 bases and J dropped 5; count of bases not matched to a gene: 14. The CDR3 consists of 16 residues. The CDR3 reads CASSSPTSGGGETQYF. Here the CDR3 DNA reads TGTGCCAGCAGCTCCCCGACTTCGGGAGGGGGGGAGACCCAGTACTTC.

V is TRBV19 and J is TRBJ2-1; TRBD2 matches at 9 bases. V gave up 3 bases and J gave up 8 bases; unmatched junction bases: 17. Germline V gene data show CDR1 as LNHDA and CDR2 as SQIVND (reference sequence). The CDR3 loop spans 18 amino acids. Here the CDR3 DNA reads TGTGCCAGTAGTATTAGCCCCCTCGACGGCGGGAGGGCGGATGAGCAGTTCTTC. This gives the protein CASSISPLDGGRADEQFF.

The V and J genes are TRBV7-3 and TRBJ2-1; possible D gene TRBD2, 5 bases. Germline V lookup: CDR1 SGHTA, CDR2 FQGTGA. The CDR3 is 15 amino acids. Deletions cut 5 bases from V and 2 bases from J, with 13 bases between. CDR3 coding DNA: TGTGCCAGCAGCCGTCAGCGGCACACCTACAATGAGCAGTTCTTC. Translation gives CASSRQRHTYNEQFF. Full variable domain (missing parts from reference TRBV7-3 and TRBJ2-1): GAGVSQTPSNKVTEKGKYVELRCDPISGHTALYWYRQSLGQGPEFLIYFQGTGAADDSGLPNDRFFAVRPEGSVSTLKIQRTERGDSAVYLCASSRQRHTYNEQFFGPGTRLTVL.

The V and J genes are TRBV5-6 and TRBJ1-2; D unclear. V lost 0 bases, J lost 6 bases, and 3 bases lay in between. The CDR3 has 11 amino acids. The germline V gene encodes CDR1 SGHDT and CDR2 YYEEEE. The CDR3 nucleotides are TGTGCCAGCAGCTTGGCGGATGGCTACACCTTC. It is translated as CASSLADGYTF.

The chain joins TRBV10-2 to TRBJ1-2; D is undetermined. V dropped 2 bases and J dropped 4 bases, with 11 bases sitting between them. This CDR3 comprises 14 residues. Per the germline V gene, CDR1 is WSHSY and CDR2 is SAAADI. The CDR3 protein is CASSEGEGTYGYTF. The CDR3 DNA reads as TGCGCCAGCAGTGAGGGTGAGGGAACCTATGGCTACACCTTC.